This T cell receptor (beta chain) was observed in a study of T cell responses to AZD1222 COVID-19 vaccine. Sequencing used immunoSEQ multiplex PCR; TCRdb keeps in-frame clones, though not all of them. The table records about 110,000 clones, 88% of them present only once. Study-level results: Per reports, nearly half of all spike-specific TCRs target regions that are unmutated in variants. Clonal diversity may have been underestimated in mostly white British donors.

Notes on this clone: The antigen is not known.

CDR1 and CDR2 from the germline V gene are MNHEY and SMNVEV (reference sequence). Between the trimmed V and J ends, which lost 8 bases and 0 bases, there was a span of 14 bases. There are 15 residues in the CDR3. The chain employs TRBV27 and TRBJ2-1, with D possibly TRBD1 on 6 matching bases. Sequenced material: peripheral blood, taken on day 0 of AZD1222 vaccination. This clonotype was obtained from an adult in good health. Here the CDR3 reads CASYLTGGSYNEQFF. The CDR3 nucleotides are TGTGCCAGCTACTTGACAGGAGGCTCCTACAATGAGCAGTTCTTC.